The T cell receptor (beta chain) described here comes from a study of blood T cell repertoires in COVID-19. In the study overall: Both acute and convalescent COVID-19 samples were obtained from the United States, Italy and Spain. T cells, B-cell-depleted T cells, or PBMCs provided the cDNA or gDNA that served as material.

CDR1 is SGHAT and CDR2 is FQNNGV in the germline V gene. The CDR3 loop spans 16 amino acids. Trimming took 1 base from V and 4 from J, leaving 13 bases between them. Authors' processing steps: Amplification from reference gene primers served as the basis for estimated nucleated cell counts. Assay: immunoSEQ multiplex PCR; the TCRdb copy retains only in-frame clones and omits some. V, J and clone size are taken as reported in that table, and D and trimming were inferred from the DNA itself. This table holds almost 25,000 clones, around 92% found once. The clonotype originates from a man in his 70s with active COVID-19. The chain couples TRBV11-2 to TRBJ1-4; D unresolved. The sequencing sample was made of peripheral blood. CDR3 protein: CASSLVLLGYNEKLFF. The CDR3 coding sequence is TGTGCCAGCAGCTTAGTGCTTCTGGGCTATAATGAAAAACTGTTTTTT.